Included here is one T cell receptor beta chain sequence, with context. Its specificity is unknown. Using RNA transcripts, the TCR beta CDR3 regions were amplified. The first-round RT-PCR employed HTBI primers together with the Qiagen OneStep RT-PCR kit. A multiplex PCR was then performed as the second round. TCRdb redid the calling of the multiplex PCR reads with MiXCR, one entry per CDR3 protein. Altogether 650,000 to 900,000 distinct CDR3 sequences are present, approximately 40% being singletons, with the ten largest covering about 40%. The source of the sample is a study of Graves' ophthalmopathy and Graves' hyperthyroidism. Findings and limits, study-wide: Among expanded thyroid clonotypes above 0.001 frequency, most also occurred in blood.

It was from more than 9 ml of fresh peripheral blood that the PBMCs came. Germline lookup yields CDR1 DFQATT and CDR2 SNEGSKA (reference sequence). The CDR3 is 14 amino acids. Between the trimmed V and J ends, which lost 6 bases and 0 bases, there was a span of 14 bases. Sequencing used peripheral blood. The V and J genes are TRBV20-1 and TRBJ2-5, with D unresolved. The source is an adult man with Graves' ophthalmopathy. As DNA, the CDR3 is TGCAGTGCCACACCGGGCAGGTACCAAGAGACCCAGTACTTC. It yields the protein CSATPGRYQETQYF.